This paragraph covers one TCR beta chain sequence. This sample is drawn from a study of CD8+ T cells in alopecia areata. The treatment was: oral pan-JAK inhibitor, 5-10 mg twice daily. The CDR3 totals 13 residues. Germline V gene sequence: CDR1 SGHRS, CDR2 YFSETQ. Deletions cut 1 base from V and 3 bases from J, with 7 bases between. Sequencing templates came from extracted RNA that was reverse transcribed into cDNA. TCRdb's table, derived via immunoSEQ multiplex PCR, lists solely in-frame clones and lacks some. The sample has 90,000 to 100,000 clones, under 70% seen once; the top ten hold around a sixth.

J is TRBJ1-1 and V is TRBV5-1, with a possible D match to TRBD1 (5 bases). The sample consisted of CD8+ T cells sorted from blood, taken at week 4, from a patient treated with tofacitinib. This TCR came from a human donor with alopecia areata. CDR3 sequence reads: CASSLLGDTEAFF. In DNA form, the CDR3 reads TGCGCCAGCAGCTTGTTGGGGGACACTGAAGCTTTCTTT.